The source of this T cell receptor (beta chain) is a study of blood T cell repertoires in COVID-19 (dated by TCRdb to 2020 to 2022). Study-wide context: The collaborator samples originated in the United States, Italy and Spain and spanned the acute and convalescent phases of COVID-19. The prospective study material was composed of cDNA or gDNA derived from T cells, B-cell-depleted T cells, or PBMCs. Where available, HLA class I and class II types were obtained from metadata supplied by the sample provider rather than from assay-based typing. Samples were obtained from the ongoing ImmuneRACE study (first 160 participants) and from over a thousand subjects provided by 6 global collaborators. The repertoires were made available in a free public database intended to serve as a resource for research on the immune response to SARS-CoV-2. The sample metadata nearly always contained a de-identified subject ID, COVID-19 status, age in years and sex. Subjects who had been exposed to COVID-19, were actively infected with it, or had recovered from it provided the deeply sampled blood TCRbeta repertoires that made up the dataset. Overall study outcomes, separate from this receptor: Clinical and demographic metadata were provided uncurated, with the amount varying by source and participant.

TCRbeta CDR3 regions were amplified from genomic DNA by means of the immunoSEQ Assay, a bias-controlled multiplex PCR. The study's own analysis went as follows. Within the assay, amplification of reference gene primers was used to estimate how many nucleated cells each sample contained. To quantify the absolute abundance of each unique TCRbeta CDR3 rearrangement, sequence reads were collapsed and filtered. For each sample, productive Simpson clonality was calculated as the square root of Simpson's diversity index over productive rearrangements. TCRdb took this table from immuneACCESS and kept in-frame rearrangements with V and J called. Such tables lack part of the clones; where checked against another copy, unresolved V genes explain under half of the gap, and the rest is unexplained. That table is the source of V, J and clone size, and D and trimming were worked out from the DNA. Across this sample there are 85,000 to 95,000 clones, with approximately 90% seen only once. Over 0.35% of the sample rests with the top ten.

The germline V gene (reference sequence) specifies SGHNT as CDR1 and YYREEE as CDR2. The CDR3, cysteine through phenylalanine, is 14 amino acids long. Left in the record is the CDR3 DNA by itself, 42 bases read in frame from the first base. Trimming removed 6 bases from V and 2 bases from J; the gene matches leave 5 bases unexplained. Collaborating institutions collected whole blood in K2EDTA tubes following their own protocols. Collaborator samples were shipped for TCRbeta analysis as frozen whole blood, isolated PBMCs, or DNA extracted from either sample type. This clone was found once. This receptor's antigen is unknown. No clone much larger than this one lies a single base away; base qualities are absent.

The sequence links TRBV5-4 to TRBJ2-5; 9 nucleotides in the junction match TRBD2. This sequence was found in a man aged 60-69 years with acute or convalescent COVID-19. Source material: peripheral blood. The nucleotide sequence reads TGTGCCAGCACCGCGGGGGGGCGACAAGAGACCCAGTACTTC. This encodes CASTAGGRQETQYF.